Only a few counts were recorded for the clone carrying this T cell receptor (beta chain). The sample's time point: pretreatment peripheral blood. Germline lookup yields CDR1 MGHRA and CDR2 YSYEKL. The V and J ends lost 0 bases and 8 bases respectively, with 12 bases between them. This CDR3 contains 14 residues. These data belong to a study of PD-L1 blockade in urothelial cancer. Sequencing used immunoSEQ multiplex PCR; TCRdb keeps in-frame clones, though not all of them. Found here are just under 65,000 clones, approximately 78% of them singletons; the top ten hold roughly 1.5%. V and J are TRBV4-1 and TRBJ2-3; D uncertain. The receptor comes from an older man with urothelial cancer. The sequences come from PBMCs, collected around atezolizumab (anti-PD-L1) treatment. The CDR3 region is CASSQDRVFATQYF. In nucleotides, the CDR3 is TGCGCCAGCAGCCAAGATCGAGTCTTCGCTACGCAGTATTTT.